The following is a T cell receptor (beta chain) sequence with its context. This CDR3 spans 16 amino acids. Germline loops: CDR1 MGHRA, CDR2 YSYEKL. V was cut by 5 bases and J by 3 bases, with 17 bases left in between. cDNA synthesis used the whole RNA isolate, giving expressed TCRB sequences. Clones were read by immunoSEQ multiplex PCR, and TCRdb kept only the in-frame ones, dropping some. Among under 800,000 clones listed, less than 20% were seen once. This sample was included in a study of beta chain features in type 1 diabetes. Material: naive CD4+ T cells from blood. The chain uses TRBV4-1 and TRBJ2-1; D tentatively reads TRBD1 or TRBD2 (5 bases each). The sequence was obtained from a man between 18 and 29 years old in good health. CDR3 residues: CASSWWGGPIYNEQFF. CDR3 in DNA: TGCGCCAGCAGCTGGTGGGGCGGGCCCATCTACAATGAGCAGTTCTTC.